These 27 T cell receptor beta chains originate from one sample sequenced in a study of T cell responses to AZD1222 COVID-19 vaccine. Profiled with immunoSEQ multiplex PCR; TCRdb holds only in-frame clones, not every one. The sample includes over 120,000 clones, around 92% of them seen just once. The material was peripheral blood, obtained after recovery from COVID-19. Receptor source: an adult who had recovered from COVID-19.

The rearrangement uses TRBV5-1 and TRBJ2-1; unclear D gene. The CDR3 runs to 12 residues. V gave up 3 bases and J gave up 4 bases, with 5 bases separating them. Germline CDR1 is SGHRS and CDR2 is YFSETQ. CDR3 DNA sequence: TGCGCCAGCAGCTCCGCTTACAATGAGCAGTTCTTC. This encodes CASSSAYNEQFF.

The J gene is TRBJ2-7, the V gene TRBV6-5; 7 bases are shared with TRBD1. This CDR3 spans 16 amino acids. CDR1 is MNHEY, CDR2 SVGAGI, per germline. V dropped 0 bases and J dropped 6; count of bases not matched to a gene: 11. The CDR3 nucleotides read TGTGCCAGCAGTTACTCGATTGCGAGACAGGGAGTCGAGCAGTACTTC. Translated, it gives CASSYSIARQGVEQYF.

This chain joins TRBV30 and TRBJ1-4; TRBD1 matches 8 bases. The CDR3 totals 15 residues. Germline CDR1 reads GTSNPN; CDR2 reads SVGIG (reference sequence). The V segment lost 0 bases and the J segment 8 bases; nucleotides outside the gene matches: 8. CDR3: CAWSVRRGQGEKLFF. Here the CDR3 DNA reads TGTGCCTGGAGTGTACGCAGGGGGCAGGGGGAAAAACTGTTTTTT.

This clone was seen a single time. The chain uses TRBV19 and TRBJ2-5, with 7 bases that match TRBD2. This CDR3 has 17 amino acids. Germline loops: CDR1 LNHDA, CDR2 SQIVND (reference sequence). V dropped 6 bases and J dropped 2; count of bases not matched to a gene: 15. CDR3 sequence: CASSHPRGRGRQETQYF. CDR3 bases: TGTGCCAGTAGCCATCCCAGAGGGAGGGGCCGACAAGAGACCCAGTACTTC.

This clone showed up just once. The chain has TRBV20-1 and TRBJ1-2; D gene uncertain. CDR3 length: 12 amino acids. V lost 3 bases, J lost 7 bases, and 12 bases lay in between. CDR1 and CDR2 from the germline V gene are DFQATT and SNEGSKA (reference sequence). The CDR3 loop reads CSASVGLAGYTF. CDR3 sequence (DNA): TGCAGTGCTAGTGTAGGGTTGGCTGGCTACACCTTC.

The chain couples TRBV5-1 to TRBJ1-2; a possible D gene is TRBD1 (6 bases). The V end was cut by 3 bases, the J end by 5 bases, with 14 bases between. The V gene's germline CDR1 is SGHRS and CDR2 YFSETQ. The CDR3 totals 14 residues. CDR3: CASSSVTGGYGYTF. The CDR3 DNA reads TGCGCCAGCAGCTCGGTGACAGGAGGGTATGGCTACACCTTC.

The V gene is TRBV28, the J gene TRBJ1-5; D is undetermined. With 5 bases removed from V and 5 bases from J, the gap between germline ends came to 7 bases. Germline lookup yields CDR1 MDHEN and CDR2 SYDVKM. The CDR3 totals 12 residues. The CDR3 DNA sequence: TGTGCCAGCAGTCTTTCCTATCAGCCCCAGCATTTT. Protein sequence: CASSLSYQPQHF.

The chain employs TRBV6-2 or TRBV6-3 and TRBJ2-7; TRBD2 matches at 9 bases. The V gene end was trimmed by 2 bases and the J gene end by 3 bases; junction bases not matched to a gene: 11. There are 17 residues in the CDR3. Germline assignment: CDR1 MNHEY and CDR2 SVGEGT. The CDR3, as DNA: TGTGCCAGCAGTTACGTGTTTAGCGGGAGTGCGGACTACGAGCAGTACTTC. It translates to CASSYVFSGSADYEQYF.

The rearrangement links TRBV28 to TRBJ1-5; D remains unclear. Germline V lookup: CDR1 MDHEN, CDR2 SYDVKM. The CDR3 sequence is 15 residues long. The V end lost 2 bases, the J end lost 5 bases, and 13 bases lay between the germline ends. The CDR3 loop is CASSLGGGGYQPQHF. In nucleotides, the CDR3 is TGTGCCAGCAGTTTAGGAGGCGGAGGATATCAGCCCCAGCATTTT.

This rearrangement joins TRBV4-1 to TRBJ1-1; no clear D gene. The CDR3 covers 15 residues. V was cut by 0 bases and J by 2 bases, with 10 bases left in between. CDR1 is MGHRA and CDR2 is YSYEKL in the germline V gene. The CDR3 DNA reads TGCGCCAGCAGCCAAGAGTGGGCGACAAACACTGAAGCTTTCTTT. Translated: CASSQEWATNTEAFF.

This chain joins TRBV6-5 and TRBJ1-2; 9 bases map to TRBD1. The CDR3 length is 13 residues. The junction had 4 bases not matched to a gene; V was cut back by 6 bases and J by 5 bases. The V gene's germline CDR1 is MNHEY and CDR2 SVGAGI. The CDR3 nucleotides are TGTGCCAGCAGGCGCGACAGGGGGTATGGCTACACCTTC. It yields the protein CASRRDRGYGYTF.

The V gene is TRBV2, the J gene TRBJ1-2; the match to TRBD1 covers 7 bases. The CDR3 consists of 15 residues. The trim removed 6 bases at V and 2 bases at J, leaving 9 bases unmatched. Germline CDR1 SNHLY, CDR2 FYNNEI. This CDR3 reads CASSATGTDNYGYTF. The CDR3 DNA reads as TGTGCCAGCAGCGCCACCGGGACAGACAACTATGGCTACACCTTC.

This clone has a single count. The rearrangement links TRBV4-1 to TRBJ2-7; TRBD1 matches 10 bases. The V segment lost 5 bases and the J segment 3 bases; nucleotides outside the gene matches: 7. CDR1 is MGHRA and CDR2 is YSYEKL in the germline V gene. This CDR3 is built from 15 residues. CDR3 amino acids: CASSYDGTGVYEQYF. CDR3 bases: TGCGCCAGCAGCTATGACGGGACAGGGGTCTACGAGCAGTACTTC.

This chain links TRBV4-2 with TRBJ1-6, with no clear D. Germline V lookup: CDR1 LGHNA, CDR2 YNFKEQ. Between the trimmed V and J ends, which lost 0 bases and 0 bases, there was a span of 6 bases. CDR3 size: 16 residues. DNA for the CDR3: TGTGCCAGCAGCCAAGATCTCCTCTCCTATAATTCACCCCTCCACTTT. It is translated as CASSQDLLSYNSPLHF.

V gene TRBV29-1 combines with J gene TRBJ2-7, with D hard to call. Germline V CDR1 and CDR2: SQVTM, ANQGSEA. CDR3 length: 12 amino acids. V lost 5 bases, J lost 3 bases, and 11 bases lay in between. CDR3 DNA: TGCAGCGTTCTCTCGAGCTTCTACGAGCAGTACTTC. This sequence encodes CSVLSSFYEQYF.

The rearrangement links TRBV2 to TRBJ1-2, with TRBD1 identical over 8 bases. CDR1 and CDR2 (germline): SNHLY, FYNNEI. The V segment lost 2 bases and the J segment 2 bases; nucleotides outside the gene matches: 4. CDR3 length equals 15 residues. The CDR3 loop is CASSERRQGNYGYTF. In DNA form, the CDR3 reads TGTGCCAGCAGTGAAAGACGACAGGGGAACTATGGCTACACCTTC.

The chain couples TRBV11-2 to TRBJ1-1; D not resolved. The V gene lost 5 bases and the J gene lost 0 bases, with 10 bases spanning the gap. The CDR3 covers 14 residues. Germline CDR1 reads SGHAT; CDR2 reads FQNNGV. CDR3 in amino acids: CASSPSSVNTEAFF. DNA for the CDR3: TGTGCCAGCAGCCCTAGTTCGGTGAACACTGAAGCTTTCTTT.

For this clone: Germline is not matched at one junction end, which may reflect a read error. CDR3 sequence: CSGESGVATEAFF. The CDR3 coding sequence is TGCAGCGGTGAATCAGGGGTGGCCACTGAAGCTTTCTTT. V gene TRBV29-1 combines with J gene TRBJ1-1; D is perhaps TRBD1 (6 bases). The germline V gene has CDR1 SQVTM and CDR2 ANQGSEA. The CDR3 contains 13 residues.

CDR3 amino acids: CASSIGRGTGELFF. As DNA, the CDR3 is TGTGCCAGTAGTATAGGGAGGGGTACCGGGGAGCTGTTTTTT. The rearrangement links TRBV19 to TRBJ2-2; D perhaps matches TRBD2 (6 bases). V was pared by 1 base and J by 5 bases, with 8 bases between. The CDR3 is 14 amino acids. Germline-derived CDR1 and CDR2 are LNHDA and SQIVND (reference sequence).

This chain joins TRBV2 and TRBJ2-5; 14 bases are a match to TRBD2. Germline CDR1 is SNHLY and CDR2 is FYNNEI. Trimming removed 3 bases from V and 5 bases from J; junction bases left unmatched: 5. CDR3 length equals 16 residues. The CDR3 DNA reads as TGTGCCAGCAGTGATCCGGGACTAGCGGGAGATGAGACCCAGTACTTC. It is translated as CASSDPGLAGDETQYF.

The V gene is TRBV5-1, the J gene TRBJ2-5, with D maybe TRBD2 (5 bases). Germline V gives CDR1 SGHRS, CDR2 YFSETQ. The CDR3 loop spans 15 amino acids. V gave up 0 bases and J gave up 1 base, with 10 bases separating them. CDR3 protein: CASSLAGITQETQYF. CDR3 sequence (DNA): TGCGCCAGCAGCTTGGCGGGAATAACCCAAGAGACCCAGTACTTC.

The CDR3 nucleotides are TGTGCCAGCAGCCAAGAAGGGAGGGGGAACACTGAAGCTTTCTTT. Translation gives CASSQEGRGNTEAFF. The chain carries TRBV3-1 (or the pseudogene TRBV3-2) and TRBJ1-1; possible D gene TRBD1, 5 bases. Germline CDR1 reads LGHDT; CDR2 reads YNNKEL (reference sequence). The CDR3 spans 15 residues. With 0 bases removed from V and 1 base from J, the gap between germline ends came to 9 bases.

J is TRBJ2-3 and V is TRBV6-1; 9 nucleotides agree with TRBD2. Trimming removed 0 bases from V and 5 bases from J; junction bases left unmatched: 12. This CDR3 spans 18 amino acids. Germline CDR1 MNHNS, CDR2 SASEGT. The CDR3 here is CASSEAGLLAGVVDTQYF. CDR3 bases: TGTGCCAGCAGTGAAGCGGGCCTATTAGCGGGAGTAGTAGATACGCAGTATTTT.

The genes are TRBV5-1 and TRBJ1-6; the match to TRBD1 covers 8 bases. Germline CDR1 reads SGHRS; CDR2 reads YFSETQ. The CDR3 is 15 residues long. The junction had 9 bases not matched to a gene; V was cut back by 3 bases and J by 10 bases. The DNA for the CDR3 is TGCGCCAGCAGCTCTGGACAGGGTGGAATCTCACCCCTCCACTTT. It encodes CASSSGQGGISPLHF.

J is TRBJ2-5 and V is TRBV11-3; 12 bases agree with TRBD1. Germline CDR1 is SGHNT and CDR2 is YENEEA. Germline trimming cut 6 bases from V and 7 bases from J; bases unmatched to any gene: 9. The CDR3 runs 15 residues. CDR3 bases: TGTGCCAGCAGTGTGGGGACAGGGGGCCTTGGGACCCAGTACTTC. The encoded protein is CASSVGTGGLGTQYF.

The chain is built from TRBV28 and TRBJ1-2; 7 bases map to TRBD1. From germline, CDR1 is MDHEN and CDR2 SYDVKM. V lost 5 bases, J lost 8 bases, and 8 bases stayed unmatched. The CDR3 extends over 13 amino acids. In nucleotides, the CDR3 is TGTGCCAGCAGTCAAAGACAGGGAGACGGCTACACCTTC. Translating gives CASSQRQGDGYTF.

The gene calls are TRBV6-5 and TRBJ1-4; 7 bases align to TRBD1. Germline V lookup: CDR1 MNHEY, CDR2 SVGAGI. This CDR3 region has 14 residues. Germline trimming cut 2 bases from V and 4 bases from J; bases unmatched to any gene: 1. In nucleotides, the CDR3 is TGTGCCAGCAGTTACAGGGACAGTAATGAAAAACTGTTTTTT. It specifies CASSYRDSNEKLFF.